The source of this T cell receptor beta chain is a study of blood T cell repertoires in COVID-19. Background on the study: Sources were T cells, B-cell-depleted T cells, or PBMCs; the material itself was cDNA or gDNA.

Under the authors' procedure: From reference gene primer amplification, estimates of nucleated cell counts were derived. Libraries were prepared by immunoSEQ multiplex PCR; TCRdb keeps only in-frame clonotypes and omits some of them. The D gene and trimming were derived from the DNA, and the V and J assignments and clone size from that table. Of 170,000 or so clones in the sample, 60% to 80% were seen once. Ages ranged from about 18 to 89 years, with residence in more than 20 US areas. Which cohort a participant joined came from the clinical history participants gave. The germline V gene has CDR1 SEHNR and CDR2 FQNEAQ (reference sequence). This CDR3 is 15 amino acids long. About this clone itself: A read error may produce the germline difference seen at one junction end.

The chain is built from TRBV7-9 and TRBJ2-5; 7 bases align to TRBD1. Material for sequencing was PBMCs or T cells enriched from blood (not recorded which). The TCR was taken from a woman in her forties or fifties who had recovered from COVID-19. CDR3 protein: CASNLWVTGVETQYF. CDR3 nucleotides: TGTGCCAGCAACTTATGGGTCACAGGGGTAGAGACCCAGTACTTC.